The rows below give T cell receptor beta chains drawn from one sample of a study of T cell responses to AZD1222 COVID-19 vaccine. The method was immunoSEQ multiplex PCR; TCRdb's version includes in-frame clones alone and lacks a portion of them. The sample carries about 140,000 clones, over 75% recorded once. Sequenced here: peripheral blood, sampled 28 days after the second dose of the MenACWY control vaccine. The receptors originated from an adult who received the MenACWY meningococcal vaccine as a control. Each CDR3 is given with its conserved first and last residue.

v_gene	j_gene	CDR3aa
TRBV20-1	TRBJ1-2	CSAPLGSAETF
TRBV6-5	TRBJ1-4	CASSYSIGSPEKLFF
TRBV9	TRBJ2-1	CASSVTGDNGNEQFF
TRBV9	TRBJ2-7	CASSVADSTTYEQYF
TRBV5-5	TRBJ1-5	CASSYGPLDNQPQHF
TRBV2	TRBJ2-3	CASRRQSDTQYF
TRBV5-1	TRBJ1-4	CASSLSQLNEKLFF
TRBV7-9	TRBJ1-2	CASSFSMYHRGYTF
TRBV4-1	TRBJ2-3	CASSQRTDTQYF
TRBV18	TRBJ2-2	CASSPLAGGPTGELFF
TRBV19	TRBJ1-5	CASTRNGVLGNQPQHF
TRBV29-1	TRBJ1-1	CSPFGGSEAFF
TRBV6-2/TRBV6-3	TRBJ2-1	CASSAPEWGYNEQFF
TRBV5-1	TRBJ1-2	CASSPVTANYGYTF
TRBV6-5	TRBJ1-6	CASTKNNSPLHF
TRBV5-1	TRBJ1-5	CASRPDGNQPQHF
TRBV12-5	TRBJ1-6	CASGLEGKSPLHF
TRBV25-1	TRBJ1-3	CASRGQGKNTIYF
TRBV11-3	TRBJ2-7	CASSLDGTGGTYEQYF
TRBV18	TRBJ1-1	CASSKEGRFTEAFF
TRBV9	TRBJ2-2	CASSDGEGGSGELFF
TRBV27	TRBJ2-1	CASSLLVAGEGEQFF
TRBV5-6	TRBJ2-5	CASSLGGQKETQYF
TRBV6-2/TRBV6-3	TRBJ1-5	CASSDYRSLLVNQPQHF
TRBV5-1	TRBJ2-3	CASSSVQTGLSTDTQYF
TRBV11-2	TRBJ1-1	CASTLGTGAHTEAFF